This TCR beta chain was identified during a study of T cell clonality in common variable immunodeficiency (dated by TCRdb to between 2014 and 2017). The paper's findings and limits, for the study overall: The authors noted that sequencing repertoires of T cell subpopulations would be needed to clarify what caused the increased clonality in CVID. CVID TCRbeta sequences reportedly showed fewer deletions and N-nucleotide insertions and lacked highly modified clones with 13 or more V deletions. Even though DNA input was equal, the average per sample came to some 90,000 unique sequences for controls compared with approximately 29,000 for CVID samples. Correlations of repertoire features with clinical complications were constrained by heterogeneity among patients within the CVID cohort. Healthy controls shared more TCRbeta clones with each other than CVID subjects shared among themselves (p < 0.0001). Increased TCRbeta clonality was found in CVID subjects compared with healthy controls (t-test p = 0.018), with the increase being most characteristic of about a third of subjects.

Diagnosis of CVID followed standard criteria, namely serum IgG, IgA and/or IgM below the normal range together with specific antibody deficiency. A total of 44 subjects (about 15 female and roughly 30 male; age range about 8 to 65 years, mean age roughly 40) were included in the CVID group. Most CVID patients and most healthy controls were of Caucasian heritage. All CVID subjects had received replacement immunoglobulin therapy for at least one year at the time of study participation. When blood was collected, none of the CVID subjects were ill or on immunomodulatory or immunosuppressive medication. Heparinized peripheral whole blood samples of 5 to 8 ml were collected from each donor. Genomic DNA from adults with common variable immune deficiency (CVID) and from healthy adult controls was used to sequence TCRbeta CDR3 repertoires. To isolate peripheral blood mononuclear cells, diluted blood was subjected to density centrifugation over Hypaque 1077 or Ficoll-Paque. Genomic DNA was obtained from unsorted mononuclear cells using either Qiagen column purification or a centrifugation-based method.

Details on this clone: Its antigen remains unidentified. The read stops 3 residues short of the end of the CDR3; the missing end is completed from the germline J gene.

CDR1 and CDR2, per the germline V gene, are SNHLY and FYNNEI. The CDR3 runs 13 residues from the cysteine to the phenylalanine. Part of the CDR3 DNA is given, 30 bases translated from base 1. The V and J ends are trimmed by 8 bases and 4 bases, leaving 14 bases between them. CVID samples and control samples contributed equivalent amounts of genomic DNA as sequencing input. For every sample, a 60 bp segment covering the rearranged TCRbeta CDR3 region was amplified and then sequenced. The immunoSEQ assay, a bias-corrected multiplex PCR with high-throughput sequencing, was employed for TCRbeta amplification. As for the authors' bioinformatics: Every unique nucleotide sequence counted as a clone and was annotated with V, D and J genes, copy number and frequency. Sequences were labeled productive if in frame, and non-productive if out of frame or containing stop codons. As previously described, clonality was computed from Shannon's entropy. Mean CDR3 Kyte-Doolittle hydropathy was derived from the predicted amino acid sequences of productive clones. The R hclust function was used to hierarchically cluster scaled V gene usage with Manhattan distance and complete linkage. To assess clone sharing by CDR3 amino acid sequence, 12 repertoires per group were resampled over 100 rounds. The repertoires were searched for approximately 70 published EBV-specific and fewer than 250 published CMV-specific TCRbeta sequences. A couple of CVID samples that yielded fewer than 10,000 sequences were excluded from the analysis, so 40 to 50 CVID repertoires were retained. Sourced from immuneACCESS, this table was stored by TCRdb with only in-frame sequences that have V and J called. A share of the clones is absent; for the studies checked, an unresolved V gene accounts for under half, and the remainder has no known explanation. D and trimming were read from the DNA, whereas the V and J calls and clone size are those reported in that table. The sample records about 23,000 clones, none occurring a single time. The biggest ten clones account for roughly 9% of the sample.

This receptor was obtained from a human donor with common variable immunodeficiency. Specimen: peripheral blood mononuclear cells. The sequence is built from TRBV2 and TRBJ2-5; the D gene lacks a confident call. The CDR3 loop reads CASGPVHGETQYF. CDR3 DNA, as far as it was read: TGTGCCAGCGGGCCAGTTCATGGAGAGACC. The CDR3, completed at both ends by the reference TRBV2 and TRBJ2-5 genes, gives the full variable domain EPEVTQTPSHQVTQMGQEVILRCVPISNHLYFYWYRQILGQKVEFLVSFYNNEISEKSEIFDDQFSVERPDGSNFTLKIRSTKLEDSAMYFCASGPVHGETQYFGPGTRLLVL.